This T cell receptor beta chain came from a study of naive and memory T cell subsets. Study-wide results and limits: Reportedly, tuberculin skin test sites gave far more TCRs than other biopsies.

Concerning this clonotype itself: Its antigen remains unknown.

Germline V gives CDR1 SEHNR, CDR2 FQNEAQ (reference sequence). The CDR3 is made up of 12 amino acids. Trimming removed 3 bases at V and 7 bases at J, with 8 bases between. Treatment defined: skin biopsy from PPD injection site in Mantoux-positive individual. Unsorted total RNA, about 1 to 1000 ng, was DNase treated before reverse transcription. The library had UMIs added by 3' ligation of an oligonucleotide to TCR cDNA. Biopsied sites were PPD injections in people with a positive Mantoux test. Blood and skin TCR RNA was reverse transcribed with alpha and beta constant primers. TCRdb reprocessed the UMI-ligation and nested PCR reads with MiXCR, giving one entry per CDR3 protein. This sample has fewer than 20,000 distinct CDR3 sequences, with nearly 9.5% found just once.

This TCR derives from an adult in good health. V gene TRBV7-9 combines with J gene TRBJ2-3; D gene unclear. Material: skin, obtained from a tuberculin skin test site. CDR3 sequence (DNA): TGTGCCAGCAGCTTCCTGCACTATACGCAGTATTTT. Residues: CASSFLHYTQYF.